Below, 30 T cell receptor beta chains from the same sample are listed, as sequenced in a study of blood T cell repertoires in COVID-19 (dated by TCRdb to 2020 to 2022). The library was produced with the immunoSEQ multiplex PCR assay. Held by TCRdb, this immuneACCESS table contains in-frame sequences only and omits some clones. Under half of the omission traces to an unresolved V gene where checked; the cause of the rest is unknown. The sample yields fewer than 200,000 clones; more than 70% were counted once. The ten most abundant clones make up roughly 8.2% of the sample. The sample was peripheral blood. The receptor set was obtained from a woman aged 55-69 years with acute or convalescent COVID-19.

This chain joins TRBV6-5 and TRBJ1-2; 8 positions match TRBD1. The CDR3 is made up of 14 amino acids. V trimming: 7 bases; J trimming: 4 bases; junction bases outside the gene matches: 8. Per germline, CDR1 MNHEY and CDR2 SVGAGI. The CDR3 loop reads CASTVDRDAYGYTF. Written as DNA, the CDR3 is TGTGCCAGCACTGTGGACAGGGATGCCTATGGCTACACCTTC.

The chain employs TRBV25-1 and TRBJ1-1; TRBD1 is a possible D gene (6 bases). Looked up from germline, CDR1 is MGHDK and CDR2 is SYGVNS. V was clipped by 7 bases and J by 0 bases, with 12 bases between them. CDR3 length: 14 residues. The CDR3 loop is CASTIQGMNTEAFF. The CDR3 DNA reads TGTGCCAGCACCATCCAGGGGATGAACACTGAAGCTTTCTTT.

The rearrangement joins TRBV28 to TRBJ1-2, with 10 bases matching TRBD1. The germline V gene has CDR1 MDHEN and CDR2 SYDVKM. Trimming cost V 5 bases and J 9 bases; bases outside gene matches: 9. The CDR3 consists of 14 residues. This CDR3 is CASSTTGGGLSYTF. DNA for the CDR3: TGTGCCAGCAGTACGACAGGGGGCGGGTTGAGCTACACCTTC.

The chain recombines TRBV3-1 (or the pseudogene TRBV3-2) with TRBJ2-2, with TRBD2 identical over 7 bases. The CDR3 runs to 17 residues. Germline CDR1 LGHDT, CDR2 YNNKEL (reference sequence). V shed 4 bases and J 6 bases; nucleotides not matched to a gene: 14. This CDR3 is CASSPIYRAGRAGELFF. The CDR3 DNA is TGTGCCAGCAGCCCAATTTACCGAGCGGGAAGGGCCGGGGAGCTGTTTTTT.

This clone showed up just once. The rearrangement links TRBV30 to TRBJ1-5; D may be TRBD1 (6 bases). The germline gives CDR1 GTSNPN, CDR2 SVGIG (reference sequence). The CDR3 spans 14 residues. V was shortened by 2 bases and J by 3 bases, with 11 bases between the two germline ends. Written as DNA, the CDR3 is TGTGCCTGGAGTCAGGGGACCCTCAATCAGCCCCAGCATTTT. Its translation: CAWSQGTLNQPQHF.

CDR3 bases: TGTGCCAGCAGCGCTCGGACATATATTACTGGGGCCAACGTCCTGACTTTC. Its translation is CASSARTYITGANVLTF. J is TRBJ2-6 and V is TRBV7-9, with D tentatively TRBD1 (5 bases). Between the trimmed V and J ends, which lost 5 bases and 2 bases, there was a span of 16 bases. The CDR3 has 17 amino acids. CDR1 and CDR2 (germline): SEHNR, FQNEAQ (reference sequence).

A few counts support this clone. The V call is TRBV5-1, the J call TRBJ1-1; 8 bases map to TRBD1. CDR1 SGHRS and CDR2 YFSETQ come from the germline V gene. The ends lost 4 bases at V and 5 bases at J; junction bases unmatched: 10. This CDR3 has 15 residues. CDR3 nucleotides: TGCGCCAGCAGCGCGGCAGGGGGCATGAGGACTGAAGCTTTCTTT. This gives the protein CASSAAGGMRTEAFF.

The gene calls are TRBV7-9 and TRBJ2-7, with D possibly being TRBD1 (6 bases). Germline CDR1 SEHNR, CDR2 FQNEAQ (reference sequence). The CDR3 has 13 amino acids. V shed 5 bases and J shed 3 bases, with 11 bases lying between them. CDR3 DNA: TGTGCCAGCAGCCCGACGACAGGCTACGAGCAGTACGTC. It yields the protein CASSPTTGYEQYV.

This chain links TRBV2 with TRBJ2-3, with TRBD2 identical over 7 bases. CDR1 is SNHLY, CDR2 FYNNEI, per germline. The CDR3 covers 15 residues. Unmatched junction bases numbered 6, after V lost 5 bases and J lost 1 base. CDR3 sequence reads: CASSILAVRTDTQYF. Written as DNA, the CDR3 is TGTGCCAGCAGTATCCTAGCGGTCCGCACAGATACGCAGTATTTT.

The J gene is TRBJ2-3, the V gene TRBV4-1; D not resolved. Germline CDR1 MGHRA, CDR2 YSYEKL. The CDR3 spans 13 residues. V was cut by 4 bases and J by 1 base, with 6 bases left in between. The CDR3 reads CASSPLGTDTQYF. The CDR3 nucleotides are TGCGCCAGCAGCCCTCTCGGCACAGATACGCAGTATTTT.

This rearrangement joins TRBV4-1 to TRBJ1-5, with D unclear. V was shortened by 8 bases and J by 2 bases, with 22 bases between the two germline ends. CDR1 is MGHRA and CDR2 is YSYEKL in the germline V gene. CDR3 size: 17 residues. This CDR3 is CASANRTWEGGNQPQHF. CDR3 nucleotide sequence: TGCGCCAGCGCCAACCGAACGTGGGAGGGTGGCAATCAGCCCCAGCATTTT.

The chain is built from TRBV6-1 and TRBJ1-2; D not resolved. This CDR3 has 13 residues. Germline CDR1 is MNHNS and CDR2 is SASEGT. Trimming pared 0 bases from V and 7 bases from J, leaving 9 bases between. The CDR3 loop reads CASSEAHVSGYTF. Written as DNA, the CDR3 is TGTGCCAGCAGTGAAGCGCACGTTAGTGGCTACACCTTC.

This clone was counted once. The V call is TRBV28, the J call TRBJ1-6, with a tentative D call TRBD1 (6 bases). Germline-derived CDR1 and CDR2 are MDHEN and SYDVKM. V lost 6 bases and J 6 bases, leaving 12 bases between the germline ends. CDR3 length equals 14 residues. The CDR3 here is CASSPGQTNSPLHF. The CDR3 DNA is TGTGCCAGCAGCCCCGGACAGACTAATTCACCCCTCCACTTT.

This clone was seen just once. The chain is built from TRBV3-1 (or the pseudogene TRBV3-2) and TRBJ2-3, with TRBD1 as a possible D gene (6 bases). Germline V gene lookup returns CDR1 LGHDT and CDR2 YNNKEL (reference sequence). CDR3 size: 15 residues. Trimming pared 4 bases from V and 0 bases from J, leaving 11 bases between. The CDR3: CASSLRQASTDTQYF. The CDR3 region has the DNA TGTGCCAGCAGCCTCAGACAGGCGAGCACAGATACGCAGTATTTT.

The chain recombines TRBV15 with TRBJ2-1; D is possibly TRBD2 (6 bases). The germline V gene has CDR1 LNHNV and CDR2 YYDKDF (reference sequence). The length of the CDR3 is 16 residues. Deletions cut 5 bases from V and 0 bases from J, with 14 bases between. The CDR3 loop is CATSFLARPSYNEQFF. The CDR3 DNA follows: TGTGCCACCAGCTTTCTAGCGAGACCCTCCTACAATGAGCAGTTCTTC.

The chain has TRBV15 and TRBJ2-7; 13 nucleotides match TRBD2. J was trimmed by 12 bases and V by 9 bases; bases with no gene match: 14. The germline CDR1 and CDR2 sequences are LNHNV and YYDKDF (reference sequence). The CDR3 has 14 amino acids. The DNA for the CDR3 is TGTGCCACTTCCACCCGGACTAGCGGGAGTTTTGTGTACGTC. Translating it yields CATSTRTSGSFVYV.

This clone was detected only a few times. The CDR3 loop reads CASSINPGQAHNEQFF. Here the CDR3 DNA reads TGTGCCAGCAGTATTAACCCCGGACAGGCTCACAATGAGCAGTTCTTC. This chain connects TRBV27 to TRBJ2-1; TRBD1 matches at 7 bases. This CDR3 has 16 residues. Trimming at V came to 5 bases and at J to 5 bases, leaving 12 bases not matched to a gene. Germline lookup yields CDR1 MNHEY and CDR2 SMNVEV (reference sequence).

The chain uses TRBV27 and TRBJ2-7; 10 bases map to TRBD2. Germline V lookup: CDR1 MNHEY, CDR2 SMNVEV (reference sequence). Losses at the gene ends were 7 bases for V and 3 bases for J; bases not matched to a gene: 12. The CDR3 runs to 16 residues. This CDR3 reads CASTYSRTSGNYEQYV. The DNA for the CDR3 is TGTGCCAGCACCTACTCGAGGACTAGCGGTAACTACGAGCAGTACGTC.

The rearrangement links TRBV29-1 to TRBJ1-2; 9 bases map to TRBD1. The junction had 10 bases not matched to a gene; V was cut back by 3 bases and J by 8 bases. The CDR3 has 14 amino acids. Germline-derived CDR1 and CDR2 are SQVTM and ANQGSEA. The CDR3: CSVDRAGQGRGYTF. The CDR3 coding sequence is TGCAGCGTTGACAGGGCAGGACAGGGGAGAGGCTACACCTTC. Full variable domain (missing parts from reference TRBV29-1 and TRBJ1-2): SAVISQKPSRDICQRGTSLTIQCQVDSQVTMMFWYRQQPGQSLTLIATANQGSEATYESGFVIDKFPISRPNLTFSTLTVSNMSPEDSSIYLCSVDRAGQGRGYTFGSGTRLTVV.

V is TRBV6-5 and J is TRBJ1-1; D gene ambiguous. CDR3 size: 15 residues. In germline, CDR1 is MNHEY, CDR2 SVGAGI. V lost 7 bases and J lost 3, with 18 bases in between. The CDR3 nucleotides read TGTGCCAGCACCTCCGGGTCGGGTACCTACACTGAAGCTTTCTTT. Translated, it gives CASTSGSGTYTEAFF.

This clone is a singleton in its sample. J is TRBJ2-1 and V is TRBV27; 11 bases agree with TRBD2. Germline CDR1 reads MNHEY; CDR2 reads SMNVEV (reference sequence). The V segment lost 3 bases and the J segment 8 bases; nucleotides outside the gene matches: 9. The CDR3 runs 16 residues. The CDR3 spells CASSFALAGGPHEQFF. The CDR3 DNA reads TGTGCCAGCAGTTTTGCATTAGCGGGAGGGCCCCATGAGCAGTTCTTC.

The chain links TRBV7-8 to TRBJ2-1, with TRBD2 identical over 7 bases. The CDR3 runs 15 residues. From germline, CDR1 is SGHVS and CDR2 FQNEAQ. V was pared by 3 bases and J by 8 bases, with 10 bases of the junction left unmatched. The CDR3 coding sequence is TGTGCCAGCAGCTTTCGGGCGGGAGTTGACGATGAGCAGTTCTTC. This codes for CASSFRAGVDDEQFF. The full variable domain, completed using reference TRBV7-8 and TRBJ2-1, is GAGVSQSPRYKVAKRGQDVALRCDPISGHVSLFWYQQALGQGPEFLTYFQNEAQLDKSGLPSDRFFAERPEGSVSTLKIQRTQQEDSAVYLCASSFRAGVDDEQFFGPGTRLTVL.

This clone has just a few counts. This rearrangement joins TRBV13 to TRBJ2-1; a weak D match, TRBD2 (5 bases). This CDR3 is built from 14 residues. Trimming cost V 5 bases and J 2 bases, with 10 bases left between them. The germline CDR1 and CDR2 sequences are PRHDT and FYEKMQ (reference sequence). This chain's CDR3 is CASSPLATYNEQFF. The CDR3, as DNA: TGTGCCAGCAGCCCCCTAGCAACCTACAATGAGCAGTTCTTC.

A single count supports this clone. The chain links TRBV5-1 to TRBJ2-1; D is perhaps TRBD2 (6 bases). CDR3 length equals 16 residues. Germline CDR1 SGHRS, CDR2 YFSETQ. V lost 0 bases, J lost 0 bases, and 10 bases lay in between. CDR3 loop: CASSLDETSSYNEQFF. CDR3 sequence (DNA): TGCGCCAGCAGCTTGGACGAGACTAGCTCCTACAATGAGCAGTTCTTC. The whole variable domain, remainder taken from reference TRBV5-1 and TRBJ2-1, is KAGVTQTPRYLIKTRGQQVTLSCSPISGHRSVSWYQQTPGQGLQFLFEYFSETQRNKGNFPGRFSGRQFSNSRSEMNVSTLELGDSALYLCASSLDETSSYNEQFFGPGTRLTVL.

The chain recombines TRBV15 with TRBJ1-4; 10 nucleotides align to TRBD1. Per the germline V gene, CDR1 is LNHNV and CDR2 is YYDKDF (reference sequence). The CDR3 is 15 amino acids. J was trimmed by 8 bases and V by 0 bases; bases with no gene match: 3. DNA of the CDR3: TGTGCCACCAGCAGAGATGACAGGGGGCACGAAAAACTGTTTTTT. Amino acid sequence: CATSRDDRGHEKLFF.

CDR3 nucleotide sequence: TGTGCCAGCAGTTGGACAGGGGGTAATCAGCCCCAGCATTTT. Translated: CASSWTGGNQPQHF. The V call is TRBV6-2 or TRBV6-3, the J call TRBJ1-5; TRBD1 matches 10 bases. The junction had 1 base not matched to a gene; V was cut back by 4 bases and J by 4 bases. This CDR3 has 14 amino acids. Germline CDR1 is MNHEY and CDR2 is SVGEGT.

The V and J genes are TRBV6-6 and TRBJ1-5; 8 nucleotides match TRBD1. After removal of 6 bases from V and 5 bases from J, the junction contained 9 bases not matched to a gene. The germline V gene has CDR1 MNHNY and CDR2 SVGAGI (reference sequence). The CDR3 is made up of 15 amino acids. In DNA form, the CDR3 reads TGTGCCAGCAGACCCGGACAGGGCTTCCATCAGCCCCAGCATTTT. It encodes CASRPGQGFHQPQHF.

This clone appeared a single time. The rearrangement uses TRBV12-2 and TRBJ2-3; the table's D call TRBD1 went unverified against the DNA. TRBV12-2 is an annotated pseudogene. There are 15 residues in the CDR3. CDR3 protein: CASRPLRGSADTQYF. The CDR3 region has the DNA TGTGCAAGTCGCCCGCTCAGGGGATCGGCAGATACGCAGTATTTT.

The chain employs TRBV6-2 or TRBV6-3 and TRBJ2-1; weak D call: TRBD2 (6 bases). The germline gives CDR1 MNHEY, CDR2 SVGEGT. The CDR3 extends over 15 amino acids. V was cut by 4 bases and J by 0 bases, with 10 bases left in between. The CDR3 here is CASSWGVGSYNEQFF. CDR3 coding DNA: TGTGCCAGCAGTTGGGGGGTGGGCTCCTACAATGAGCAGTTCTTC.

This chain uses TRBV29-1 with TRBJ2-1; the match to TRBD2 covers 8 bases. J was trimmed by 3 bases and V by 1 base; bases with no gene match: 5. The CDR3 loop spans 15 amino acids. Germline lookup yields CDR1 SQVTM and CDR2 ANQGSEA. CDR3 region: CSVEGTSGYYNEQFF. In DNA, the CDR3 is TGCAGCGTTGAAGGCACTAGCGGCTACTACAATGAGCAGTTCTTC.